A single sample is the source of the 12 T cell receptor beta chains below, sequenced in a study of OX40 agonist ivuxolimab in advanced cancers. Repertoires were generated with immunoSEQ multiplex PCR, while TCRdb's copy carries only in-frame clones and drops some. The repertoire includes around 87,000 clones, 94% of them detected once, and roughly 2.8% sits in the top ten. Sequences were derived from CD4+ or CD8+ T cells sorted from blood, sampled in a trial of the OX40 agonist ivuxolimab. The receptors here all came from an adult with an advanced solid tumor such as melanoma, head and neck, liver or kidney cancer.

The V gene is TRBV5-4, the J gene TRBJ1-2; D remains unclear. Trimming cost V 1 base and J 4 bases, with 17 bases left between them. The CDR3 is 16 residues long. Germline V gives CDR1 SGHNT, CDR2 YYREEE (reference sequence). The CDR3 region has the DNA TGTGCCAGCAGCTTGTGGTCGACGGGTTATAGCTATGGCTACACCTTC. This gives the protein CASSLWSTGYSYGYTF.

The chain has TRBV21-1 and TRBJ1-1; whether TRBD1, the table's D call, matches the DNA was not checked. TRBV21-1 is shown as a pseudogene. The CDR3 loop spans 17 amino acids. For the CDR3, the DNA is TGTGCCAGCAGCAATGGCACCGGGACAGGGGTACCCACTGAAGCTTTCTTT. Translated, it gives CASSNGTGTGVPTEAFF.

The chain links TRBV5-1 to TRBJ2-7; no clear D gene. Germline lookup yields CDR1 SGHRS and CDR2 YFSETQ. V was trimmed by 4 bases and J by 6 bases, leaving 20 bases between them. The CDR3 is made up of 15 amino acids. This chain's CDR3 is CASSPVDGRVGEQYF. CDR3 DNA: TGCGCCAGCAGCCCGGTAGACGGTCGGGTGGGCGAGCAGTACTTC.

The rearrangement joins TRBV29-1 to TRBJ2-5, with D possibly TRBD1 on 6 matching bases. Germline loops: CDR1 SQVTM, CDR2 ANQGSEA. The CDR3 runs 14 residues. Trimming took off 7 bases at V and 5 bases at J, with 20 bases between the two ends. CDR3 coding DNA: TGCAGCGCGACAGCACAGGGATCCCTGGAGACCCAGTACTTC. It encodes CSATAQGSLETQYF.

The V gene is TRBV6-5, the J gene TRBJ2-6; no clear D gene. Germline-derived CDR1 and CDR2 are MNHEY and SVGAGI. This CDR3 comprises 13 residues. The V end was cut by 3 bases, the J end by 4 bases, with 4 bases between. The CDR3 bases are TGTGCCAGCAGTTATACAGGGGCCAACGTCCTGACTTTC. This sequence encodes CASSYTGANVLTF.

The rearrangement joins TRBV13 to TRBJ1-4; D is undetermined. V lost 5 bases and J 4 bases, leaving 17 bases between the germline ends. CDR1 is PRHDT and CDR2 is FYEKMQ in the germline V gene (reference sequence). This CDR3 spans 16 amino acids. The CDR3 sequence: CASSPKFGSFNEKLFF. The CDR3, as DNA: TGTGCCAGCAGCCCGAAATTTGGGTCTTTTAATGAAAAACTGTTTTTT.

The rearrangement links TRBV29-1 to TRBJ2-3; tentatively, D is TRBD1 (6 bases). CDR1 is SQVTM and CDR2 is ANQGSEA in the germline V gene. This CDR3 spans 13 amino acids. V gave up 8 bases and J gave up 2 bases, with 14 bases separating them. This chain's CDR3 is CSSLGGPTDTQYF. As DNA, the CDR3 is TGCAGCTCCCTAGGGGGTCCCACAGATACGCAGTATTTT.

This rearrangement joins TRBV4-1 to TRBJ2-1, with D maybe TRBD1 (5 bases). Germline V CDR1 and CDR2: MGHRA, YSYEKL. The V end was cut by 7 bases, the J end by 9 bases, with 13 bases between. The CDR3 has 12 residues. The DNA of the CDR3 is TGCGCCAGCACCCAGGGTGCCAGTGAGCAGTTCTTC. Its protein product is CASTQGASEQFF.

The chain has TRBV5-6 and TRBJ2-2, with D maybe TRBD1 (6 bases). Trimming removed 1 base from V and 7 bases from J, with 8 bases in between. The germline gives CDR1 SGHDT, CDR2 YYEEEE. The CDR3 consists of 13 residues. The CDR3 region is CASSLRGNGELFF. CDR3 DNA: TGTGCCAGCAGCTTGAGGGGGAACGGGGAGCTGTTTTTT.

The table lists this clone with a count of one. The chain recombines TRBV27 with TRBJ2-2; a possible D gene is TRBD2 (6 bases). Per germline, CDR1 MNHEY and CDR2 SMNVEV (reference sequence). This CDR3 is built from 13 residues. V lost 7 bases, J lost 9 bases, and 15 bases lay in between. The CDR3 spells CASTFTRGRELFF. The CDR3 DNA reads TGTGCCAGCACATTTACGCGGGGCCGGGAGCTGTTTTTT.

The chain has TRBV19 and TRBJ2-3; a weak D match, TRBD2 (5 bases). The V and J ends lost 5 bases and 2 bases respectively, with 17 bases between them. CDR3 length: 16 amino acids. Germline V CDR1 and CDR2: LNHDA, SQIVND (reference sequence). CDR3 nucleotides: TGTGCCAGTAGTCTGCGGGCGCTAGCACCCACAGATACGCAGTATTTT. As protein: CASSLRALAPTDTQYF.

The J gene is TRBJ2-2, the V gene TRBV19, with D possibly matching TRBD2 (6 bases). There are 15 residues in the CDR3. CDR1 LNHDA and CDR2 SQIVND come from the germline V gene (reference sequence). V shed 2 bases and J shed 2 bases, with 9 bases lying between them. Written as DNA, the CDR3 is TGTGCCAGTAGTATATTCGGGGGAAACACCGGGGAGCTGTTTTTT. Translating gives CASSIFGGNTGELFF.